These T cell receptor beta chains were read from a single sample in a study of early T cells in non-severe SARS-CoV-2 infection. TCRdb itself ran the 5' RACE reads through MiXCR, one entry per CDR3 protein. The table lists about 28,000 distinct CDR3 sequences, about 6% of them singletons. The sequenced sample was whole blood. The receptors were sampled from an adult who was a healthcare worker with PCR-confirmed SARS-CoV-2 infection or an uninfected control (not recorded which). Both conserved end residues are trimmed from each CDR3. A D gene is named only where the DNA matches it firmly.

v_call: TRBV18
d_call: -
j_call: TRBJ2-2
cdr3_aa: ASSLPADGELF

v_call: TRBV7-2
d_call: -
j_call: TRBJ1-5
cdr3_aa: ASSYITGSLDQPQH

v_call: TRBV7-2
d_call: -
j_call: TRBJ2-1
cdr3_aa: ASSSFYNNEQF

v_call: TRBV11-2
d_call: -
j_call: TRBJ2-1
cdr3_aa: ASRALARPYNEQF

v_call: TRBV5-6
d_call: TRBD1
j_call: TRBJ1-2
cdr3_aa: ASSFFLTGGASYT

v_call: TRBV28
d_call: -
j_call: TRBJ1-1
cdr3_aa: ASSLSVGQTNTEAF

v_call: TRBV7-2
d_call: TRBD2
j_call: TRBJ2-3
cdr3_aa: ASGTSGISTDTQY

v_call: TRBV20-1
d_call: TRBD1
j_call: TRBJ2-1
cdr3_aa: SARTGARYNEQF

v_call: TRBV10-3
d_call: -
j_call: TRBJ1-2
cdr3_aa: AISEGSLIGGYT

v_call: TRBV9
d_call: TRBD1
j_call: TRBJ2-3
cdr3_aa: ASSVQDRATDTQY

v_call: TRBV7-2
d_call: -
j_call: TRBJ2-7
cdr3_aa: ASSKGLRQEQY

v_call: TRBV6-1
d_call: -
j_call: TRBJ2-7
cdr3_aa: ASSVWGATYEQY

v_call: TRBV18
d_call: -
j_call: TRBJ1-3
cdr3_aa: ASSQPASSGNTIY

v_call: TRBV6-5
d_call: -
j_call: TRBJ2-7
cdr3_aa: ASRRRPGEFSEQY

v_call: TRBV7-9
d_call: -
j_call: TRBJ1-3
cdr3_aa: ASRPRGETGNTIY

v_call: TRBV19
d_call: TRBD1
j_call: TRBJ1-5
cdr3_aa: ASDRQGSNQPQH

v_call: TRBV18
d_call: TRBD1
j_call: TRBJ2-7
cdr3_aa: ASSPGTGASYEQY

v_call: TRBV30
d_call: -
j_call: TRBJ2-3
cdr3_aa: AWRWLASDTQY

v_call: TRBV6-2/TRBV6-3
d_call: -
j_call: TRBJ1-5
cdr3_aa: ASSYSNRDQPQH

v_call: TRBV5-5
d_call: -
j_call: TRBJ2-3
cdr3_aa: ASSLAPNTDTQY

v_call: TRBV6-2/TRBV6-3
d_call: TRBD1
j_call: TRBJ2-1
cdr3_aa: ASTVTGVVNEQF

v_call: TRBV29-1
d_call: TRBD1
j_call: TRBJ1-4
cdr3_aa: SVTRQGATNEKLF

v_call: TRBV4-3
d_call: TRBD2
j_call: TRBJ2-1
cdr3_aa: ASSLRLAGGPANEQF

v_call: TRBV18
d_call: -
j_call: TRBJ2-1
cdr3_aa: ASSPYGNEQF

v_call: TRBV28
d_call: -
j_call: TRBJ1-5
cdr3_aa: ASIRVGLSNQPQH

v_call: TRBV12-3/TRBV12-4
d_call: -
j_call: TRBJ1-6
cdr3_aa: ASSDPWRNSPLH

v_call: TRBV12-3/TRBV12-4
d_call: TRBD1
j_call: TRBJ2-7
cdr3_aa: ASSFGQARTYEQY

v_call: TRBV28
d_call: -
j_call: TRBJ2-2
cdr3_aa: ASHWGPPEAGELF

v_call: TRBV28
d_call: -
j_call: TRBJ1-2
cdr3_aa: ASSYRTVQINYGYT

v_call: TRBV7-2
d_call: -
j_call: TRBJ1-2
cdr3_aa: ASSWNRVLNYGYT

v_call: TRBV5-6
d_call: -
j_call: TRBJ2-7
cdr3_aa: ASSVLGLGSYEQY

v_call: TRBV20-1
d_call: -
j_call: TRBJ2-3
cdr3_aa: SPRQGMADTQY

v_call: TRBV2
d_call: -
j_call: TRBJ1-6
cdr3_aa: ASSETADNSPLH

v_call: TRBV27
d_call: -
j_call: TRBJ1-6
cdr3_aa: ASSLKGKSYNSPLH

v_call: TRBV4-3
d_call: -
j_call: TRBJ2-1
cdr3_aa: ASSQGGWSQPDEQF

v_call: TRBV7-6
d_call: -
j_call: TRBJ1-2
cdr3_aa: ASSLVGANYGYT

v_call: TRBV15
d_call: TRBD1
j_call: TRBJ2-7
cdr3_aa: ATSRGWDRSDEQY

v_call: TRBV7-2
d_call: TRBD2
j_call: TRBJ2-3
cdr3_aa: ASSPRTGRGGRLDTQY

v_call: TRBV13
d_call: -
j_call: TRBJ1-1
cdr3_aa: ASSSTPTVGTEAF

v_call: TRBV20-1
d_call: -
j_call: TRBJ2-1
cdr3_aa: SAMTSFGAHGEQF

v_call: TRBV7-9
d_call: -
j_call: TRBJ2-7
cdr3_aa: ASSPPTGSYEQY

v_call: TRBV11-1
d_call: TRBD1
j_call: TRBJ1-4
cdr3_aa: ASSLTGGDEKLF

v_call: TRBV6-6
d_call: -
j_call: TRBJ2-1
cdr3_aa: ASSKRDFGHEQF

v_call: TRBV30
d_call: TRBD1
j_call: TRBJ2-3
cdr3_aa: AFKTGASTDTQY

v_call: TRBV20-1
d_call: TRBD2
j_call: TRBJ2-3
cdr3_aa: SARDSGTSGGGQY

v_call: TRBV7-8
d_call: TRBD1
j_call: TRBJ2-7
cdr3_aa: ASSLFRQGSYEQY

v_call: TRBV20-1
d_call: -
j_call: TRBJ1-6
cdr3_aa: SASRSSYNSPLH

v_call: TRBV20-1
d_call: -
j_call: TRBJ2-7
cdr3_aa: SASKDTNYEQY

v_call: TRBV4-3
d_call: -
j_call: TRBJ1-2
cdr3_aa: ASSQDRVFRDGYT

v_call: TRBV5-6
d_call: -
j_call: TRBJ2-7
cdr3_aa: ASSRGPLAYEQY

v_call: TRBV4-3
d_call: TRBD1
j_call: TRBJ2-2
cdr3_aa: ASSQSVVGQGSNTGELF

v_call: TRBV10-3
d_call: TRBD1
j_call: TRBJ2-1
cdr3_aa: AISSPGTGVYNEQF

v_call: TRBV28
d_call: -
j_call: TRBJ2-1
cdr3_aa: ASSPPRILLHNEQF

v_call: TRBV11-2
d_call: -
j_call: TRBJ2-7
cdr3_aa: ASSFFNRAYEQY

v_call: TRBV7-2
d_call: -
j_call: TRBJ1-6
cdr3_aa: ASSLDPRPGSPLH